The rows below give T cell receptor beta chains drawn from one sample of a study of blood T cell repertoires in COVID-19. Sequencing was performed with immunoSEQ multiplex PCR; in TCRdb, only in-frame clones are kept and a portion is missing. The sample carries approximately 290,000 clones, approximately 93% recorded once. Input material: peripheral blood. The receptors shown here come from a woman aged 30 to 39 with COVID-19, enrolled during active disease. Each CDR3 is given with its conserved first and last residue. The order of the fields is CDR3 protein, CDR3 DNA, clone size, J gene, V gene, D gene. The D gene is left open where the match is weak. The size field is filled for only some rows; it gives once, few, many or a size class.

CDR3 protein: CASSLLSSGQQFF
CDR3 DNA: TGTGCCAGCAGCTTATTGTCTAGCGGGCAGCAGTTCTTC
clone size: NA
J gene: TRBJ2-1
V gene: TRBV13
D gene: TRBD2

CDR3 protein: CASSRVEEQYF
CDR3 DNA: TGTGCCAGCAGTCGTGTGGAGGAGCAGTACTTC
clone size: NA
J gene: TRBJ2-7
V gene: TRBV28
D gene: NA

CDR3 protein: CASSFQGIHEQFF
CDR3 DNA: TGTGCCAGCAGCTTTCAGGGAATTCATGAGCAGTTCTTC
clone size: NA
J gene: TRBJ2-1
V gene: TRBV11-2
D gene: NA

CDR3 protein: CASSENPLGGSGYTF
CDR3 DNA: TGTGCCAGCAGTGAAAACCCCCTAGGGGGCTCTGGCTACACCTTC
clone size: few
J gene: TRBJ1-2
V gene: TRBV2
D gene: TRBD1

CDR3 protein: CASSPGLASDTQYF
CDR3 DNA: TGTGCCAGCAGCCCGGGACTAGCGTCAGATACGCAGTATTTT
clone size: NA
J gene: TRBJ2-3
V gene: TRBV4-2
D gene: TRBD2

CDR3 protein: CASSFRGGSTGNTIYF
CDR3 DNA: TGTGCCAGCAGTTTCAGAGGGGGCAGCACCGGAAACACCATATATTTT
clone size: few
J gene: TRBJ1-3
V gene: TRBV5-4
D gene: TRBD1

CDR3 protein: CASSPRQGNVNEQFF
CDR3 DNA: TGTGCCAGCTCACCACGACAGGGGAACGTCAATGAGCAGTTCTTC
clone size: NA
J gene: TRBJ2-1
V gene: TRBV18
D gene: TRBD1

CDR3 protein: CASSFGQGAVSNQPQHF
CDR3 DNA: NA
clone size: NA
J gene: TRBJ1-5
V gene: TRBV21-1
D gene: NA

CDR3 protein: CASSLSSGRGFNEQFF
CDR3 DNA: TGTGCCAGCAGCTTATCTTCCGGGAGGGGTTTCAATGAGCAGTTCTTC
clone size: NA
J gene: TRBJ2-1
V gene: TRBV13
D gene: TRBD2

CDR3 protein: CASTTQGAAYEQYF
CDR3 DNA: TGCGCCAGCACGACACAGGGGGCGGCCTACGAGCAGTACTTC
clone size: NA
J gene: TRBJ2-7
V gene: TRBV5-1
D gene: TRBD1

CDR3 protein: CASSPTSIQYEQYF
CDR3 DNA: TGCGCCAGCAGCCCCACCTCCATACAGTACGAGCAGTACTTC
clone size: NA
J gene: TRBJ2-7
V gene: TRBV5-1
D gene: NA

CDR3 protein: CASSQVHRNSPLHF
CDR3 DNA: TGTGCCAGCAGCCAAGTCCATCGGAATTCACCCCTCCACTTT
clone size: NA
J gene: TRBJ1-6
V gene: TRBV3-1/TRBV3-2
D gene: NA

CDR3 protein: CARSKPDRRAEAFF
CDR3 DNA: TGTGCCAGAAGCAAACCGGACAGGCGCGCTGAAGCTTTCTTT
clone size: NA
J gene: TRBJ1-1
V gene: TRBV5-3
D gene: TRBD1

CDR3 protein: CSVQDKSNEKLFF
CDR3 DNA: TGCAGCGTCCAGGACAAATCCAATGAAAAACTGTTTTTT
clone size: few
J gene: TRBJ1-4
V gene: TRBV29-1
D gene: NA

CDR3 protein: CASSPRDSNTEAFF
CDR3 DNA: TGTGCCAGCTCACCTCGGGACAGTAACACTGAAGCTTTCTTT
clone size: NA
J gene: TRBJ1-1
V gene: TRBV18
D gene: TRBD1

CDR3 protein: CASSIVGTSGRDTQYF
CDR3 DNA: TGTGCCAGTAGTATAGTGGGCACTAGCGGCCGAGATACGCAGTATTTT
clone size: NA
J gene: TRBJ2-3
V gene: TRBV19
D gene: TRBD2

CDR3 protein: CASSPWTGGNEQFF
CDR3 DNA: TGTGCCAGCAGTCCCTGGACAGGGGGGAATGAGCAGTTCTTC
clone size: NA
J gene: TRBJ2-1
V gene: TRBV27
D gene: TRBD1

CDR3 protein: CASSTKSGGKYNEQFF
CDR3 DNA: TGTGCCAGCAGTACCAAATCGGGAGGTAAATACAATGAGCAGTTCTTC
clone size: NA
J gene: TRBJ2-1
V gene: TRBV28
D gene: TRBD2

CDR3 protein: CASSLLAGGPTDTQYF
CDR3 DNA: TGTGCCAGCAGCTTACTAGCGGGAGGGCCGACAGATACGCAGTATTTT
clone size: NA
J gene: TRBJ2-3
V gene: TRBV11-2
D gene: TRBD2

CDR3 protein: CASSLAGQQLYGYTF
CDR3 DNA: TGTGCCAGCAGCTTAGCGGGACAGCAGCTTTATGGCTACACCTTC
clone size: NA
J gene: TRBJ1-2
V gene: TRBV11-2
D gene: TRBD1

CDR3 protein: CAISMDTRVSNYGYTF
CDR3 DNA: TGTGCCATCAGCATGGACACCCGAGTTTCTAACTATGGCTACACCTTC
clone size: NA
J gene: TRBJ1-2
V gene: TRBV10-3
D gene: NA

CDR3 protein: CASSARQGRMNTEAFF
CDR3 DNA: TGTGCCAGCAGCGCCCGACAGGGGCGGATGAACACTGAAGCTTTCTTT
clone size: NA
J gene: TRBJ1-1
V gene: TRBV7-8
D gene: TRBD1

CDR3 protein: CASRGLSGNSPLHF
CDR3 DNA: TGTGCCAGTCGGGGTTTGAGTGGTAATTCACCCCTCCACTTT
clone size: NA
J gene: TRBJ1-6
V gene: TRBV10-3
D gene: NA

CDR3 protein: CATSRGTSGNTIYF
CDR3 DNA: TGTGCCACCAGCAGAGGGACATCTGGAAACACCATATATTTT
clone size: once
J gene: TRBJ1-3
V gene: TRBV15
D gene: NA

CDR3 protein: CASSPGTGSVAF
CDR3 DNA: TGTGCCAGCAGTCCCGGGACAGGGTCGGTCGCCTTC
clone size: NA
J gene: TRBJ1-2
V gene: TRBV6-5
D gene: TRBD1